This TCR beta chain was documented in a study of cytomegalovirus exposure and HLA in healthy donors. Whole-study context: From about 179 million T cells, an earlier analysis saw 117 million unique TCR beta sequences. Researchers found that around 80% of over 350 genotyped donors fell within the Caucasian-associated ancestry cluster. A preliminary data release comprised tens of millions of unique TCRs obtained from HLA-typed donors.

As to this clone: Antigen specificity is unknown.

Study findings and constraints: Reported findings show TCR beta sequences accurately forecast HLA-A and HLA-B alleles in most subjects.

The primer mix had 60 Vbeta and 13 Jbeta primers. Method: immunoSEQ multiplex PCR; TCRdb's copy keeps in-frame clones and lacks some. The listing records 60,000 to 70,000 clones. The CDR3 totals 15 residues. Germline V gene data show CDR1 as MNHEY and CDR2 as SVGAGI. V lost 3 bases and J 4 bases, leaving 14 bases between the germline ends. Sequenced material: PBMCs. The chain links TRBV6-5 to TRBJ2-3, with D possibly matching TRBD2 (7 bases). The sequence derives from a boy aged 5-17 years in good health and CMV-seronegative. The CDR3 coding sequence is TGTGCCAGCAGTTATGAGGGGGGGCGGTCAGATACGCAGTATTTT. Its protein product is CASSYEGGRSDTQYF.